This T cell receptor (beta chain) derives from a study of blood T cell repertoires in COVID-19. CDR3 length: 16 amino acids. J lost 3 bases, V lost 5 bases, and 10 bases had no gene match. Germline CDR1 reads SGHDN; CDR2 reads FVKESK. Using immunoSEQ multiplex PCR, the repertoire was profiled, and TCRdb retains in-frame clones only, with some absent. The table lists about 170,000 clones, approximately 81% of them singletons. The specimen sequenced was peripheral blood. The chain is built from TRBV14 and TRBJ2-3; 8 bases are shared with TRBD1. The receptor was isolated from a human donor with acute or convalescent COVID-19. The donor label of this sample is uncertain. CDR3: CASSYWTGLGTDTQYF. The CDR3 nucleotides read TGTGCCAGCAGCTATTGGACAGGGCTCGGAACAGATACGCAGTATTTT. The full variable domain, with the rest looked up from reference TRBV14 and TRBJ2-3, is EAGVTQFPSHSVIEKGQTVTLRCDPISGHDNLYWYRRVMGKEIKFLLHFVKESKQDESGMPNNRFLAERTGGTYSTLKVQPAELEDSGVYFCASSYWTGLGTDTQYFGPGTRLTVL.